This T cell receptor beta chain was recorded in a study of cytotoxic CD8 clonotypes in ibrutinib-treated CLL. V lost 5 bases and J lost 0, with 14 bases in between. The CDR3 runs 15 residues. The germline gives CDR1 SGHAT, CDR2 FQNNGV. This table comes from immunoSEQ multiplex PCR, and its TCRdb copy is limited to in-frame clones, with some not included. Of approximately 45,000 clones listed, under 75% were seen once; the top ten hold 9.5% to 15%. The TCR sequence derives from a human donor with chronic lymphocytic leukemia. The rearrangement joins TRBV11-2 to TRBJ2-7; a weak D match, TRBD1 (5 bases). Sequences were derived from PBMCs, sampled after 12 months of ibrutinib treatment. The CDR3 spells CASSPGPTYSYEQYF. The CDR3 region has the DNA TGTGCCAGCAGCCCAGGGCCTACATACTCCTACGAGCAGTACTTC.